A selection of T cell receptor beta chains follows, all from one sample in a study of T-cell reconstitution after alpha-beta-depleted transplantation in children. Each CDR3 protein gets one entry after TCRdb re-called the PCR reads with MiXCR. The sample records about a million distinct CDR3 sequences, about 29% being singletons. The input for sequencing was PBMCs, mostly from graft donor cells, taken 360 days after TCRalphabeta/CD19-depleted stem cell transplant. These receptor sequences come from a boy under two years old who had a stem cell transplant for SCID, so the T cells may come from the graft donor. CDR3s include the opening cysteine and the closing phenylalanine or tryptophan. The D gene is left open where the match is weak. The size of a clone is reported for some rows only, either as once, few or many, or as a class for expanded clones.

clone_size d_call j_call v_call cdr3_aa cdr3_nt
- - TRBJ1-2 TRBV7-9 CASSDRQRPFNYGYTF TGTGCCAGCAGCGACAGACAGCGCCCGTTTAACTATGGCTACACCTTC
- TRBD1 TRBJ2-3 TRBV10-2 CASISDRGMRNTQYF TGCGCCAGCATCTCGGACAGGGGGATGCGGAATACGCAGTATTTT
many TRBD1 TRBJ2-4 TRBV5-6 CASSLEQGWGKNIQYF TGTGCCAGCAGCTTGGAACAGGGGTGGGGCAAAAACATTCAGTACTTC
- TRBD2 TRBJ2-3 TRBV4-3 CASSRIAGGRADTQYF TGCGCCAGCAGCCGGATAGCGGGGGGGCGAGCAGATACGCAGTATTTT
many - TRBJ2-1 TRBV12-3/TRBV12-4 CASSSGYNEQFF TGTGCCAGCAGTAGCGGGTACAATGAGCAGTTCTTC
few - TRBJ2-1 TRBV7-3 CASSLMVGSYNEQFF TGTGCCAGCAGCTTAATGGTAGGGTCCTACAATGAGCAGTTCTTC
few - TRBJ1-5 TRBV6-1 CASSQGIGNQPQHF TGTGCCAGCAGTCAGGGGATCGGCAATCAGCCCCAGCATTTT
many - TRBJ2-7 TRBV12-3/TRBV12-4 CASSLGRYEQYF TGTGCCAGCAGTTTAGGGAGGTACGAGCAGTACTTC
- TRBD2 TRBJ2-3 TRBV2 CASIWGAGGIDTQYF TGTGCCAGCATCTGGGGAGCGGGGGGCATAGATACGCAGTATTTT
- - TRBJ2-4 TRBV6-1 CASSLWDYGIQYF TGTGCCAGCAGTCTCTGGGATTACGGCATTCAGTACTTC
few TRBD1 TRBJ2-1 TRBV24-1 CATSDQNRGYYNEQFF TGTGCCACCAGTGACCAAAACAGGGGTTACTACAATGAGCAGTTCTTC
- - TRBJ2-1 TRBV10-3 CAIGGRTGRAYNEQFF TGTGCCATCGGGGGCCGAACGGGACGTGCCTACAATGAGCAGTTCTTC
few TRBD1 TRBJ1-5 TRBV20-1 CSARGGGAQPQHF TGCAGTGCTAGGGGAGGGGGCGCTCAGCCCCAGCATTTT
- TRBD1 TRBJ2-5 TRBV29-1 CSANRGWQETQYF TGCAGCGCAAACAGGGGGTGGCAAGAGACCCAGTACTTC
- TRBD2 TRBJ2-1 TRBV12-3/TRBV12-4 CASSLGKLAGGIDEQFF TGTGCCAGCAGTTTAGGAAAGCTAGCGGGGGGGATCGATGAGCAGTTCTTC
- - TRBJ2-7 TRBV20-1 CSASPRTETYEQYF TGCAGTGCTAGCCCTCGGACGGAGACCTACGAGCAGTACTTC
- TRBD1 TRBJ2-7 TRBV18 CASSPQGTGTYEQYF TGTGCCAGCTCACCTCAGGGGACAGGGACCTACGAGCAGTACTTC
few - TRBJ2-1 TRBV5-6 CASSFMPGNEQFF TGTGCCAGCAGCTTTATGCCAGGGAATGAGCAGTTCTTC
few - TRBJ2-6 TRBV5-1 CASSSTGTARSGANVLTF TGCGCCAGCAGCTCCACCGGGACGGCCCGCTCTGGGGCCAACGTCCTGACTTTC
- - TRBJ2-3 TRBV9 CASSPPRSEADTQYF TGTGCCAGCAGCCCCCCACGGAGCGAGGCAGATACGCAGTATTTT
few TRBD1 TRBJ2-5 TRBV4-1 CASSPHRGSLGYQETQYF TGCGCCAGCAGCCCTCACAGGGGGAGCCTAGGGTACCAAGAGACCCAGTACTTC
few - TRBJ1-2 TRBV3-1 CASSQDAGRVYGYTF TGTGCCAGCAGCCAAGACGCGGGCAGGGTCTATGGCTACACCTTC
- TRBD1 TRBJ2-5 TRBV29-1 CSVDGWYGTGEETQYF TGCAGCGTTGACGGTTGGTACGGGACAGGAGAAGAGACCCAGTACTTC
many - TRBJ1-1 TRBV12-3/TRBV12-4 CASSLRRNTEAFF TGTGCCAGCAGCTTAAGAAGGAACACTGAAGCTTTCTTT
- TRBD2 TRBJ2-1 TRBV20-1 CSANSPRGALWNEQFF TGCAGTGCTAACTCTCCGCGGGGGGCGCTTTGGAATGAGCAGTTCTTC
few TRBD1 TRBJ2-5 TRBV5-1 CASSQRTQTGGRAQETQYF TGCGCCAGCAGCCAACGCACCCAAACAGGGGGAAGGGCCCAAGAGACCCAGTACTTC
- - TRBJ2-3 TRBV4-1 CASSQVGLRLRDTQYF TGCGCCAGCAGCCAAGTTGGTCTCCGCCTACGAGATACGCAGTATTTT
many - TRBJ2-2 TRBV4-1 CASSQDGGWDTGELFF TGCGCCAGCAGCCAAGACGGGGGTTGGGACACCGGGGAGCTGTTTTTT
- - TRBJ1-1 TRBV29-1 CSVCDTWGTEAFF TGCAGCGTCTGCGACACATGGGGCACTGAAGCTTTCTTT
- TRBD1 TRBJ2-4 TRBV5-1 CASSLTDRGQGMNIQYF TGCGCCAGCAGCTTGACGGACCGGGGACAGGGGATGAACATTCAGTACTTC
- TRBD1 TRBJ2-7 TRBV7-2 CASSMGTGGYEQYF TGTGCCAGCAGTATGGGAACAGGGGGGTACGAGCAGTACTTC
- TRBD1 TRBJ2-3 TRBV5-1 CASTSPTPGQGFGTQYF TGCGCCAGCACCTCACCGACCCCGGGACAGGGCTTTGGGACGCAGTATTTT
- TRBD2 TRBJ2-1 TRBV5-6 CACSGRGGSNNEQFF TGTGCCTGCTCCGGGCGGGGGGGCTCCAACAATGAGCAGTTCTTC
- TRBD1 TRBJ2-7 TRBV20-1 CSAGGQGTRLLGEQYF TGCAGTGCAGGGGGACAGGGGACGAGGCTCCTAGGCGAGCAGTACTTC
- - TRBJ2-1 TRBV24-1 CATSGPWQGVEQFF TGTGCCACCAGTGGCCCGTGGCAGGGAGTTGAGCAGTTCTTC
- TRBD1 TRBJ2-4 TRBV12-3/TRBV12-4 CASSYRDSKNIQYF TGTGCCAGCAGTTACCGGGACAGCAAAAACATTCAGTACTTC
many - TRBJ2-1 TRBV27 CASRPDRSSYNEQFF TGTGCCAGCAGACCTGACAGAAGCTCCTACAATGAGCAGTTCTTC
- TRBD1 TRBJ2-1 TRBV7-3 CASSLTKTGAPQFF TGTGCCAGCAGCCTCACGAAGACAGGGGCCCCTCAGTTCTTC
few - TRBJ1-1 TRBV29-1 CSVERSNTEAFF TGCAGCGTTGAAAGGTCGAACACTGAAGCTTTCTTT
- - TRBJ2-2 TRBV11-2 CASSPRGVPGELFF TGTGCCAGCAGCCCCCGTGGGGTACCCGGGGAGCTGTTTTTT
few - TRBJ1-3 TRBV1 CTSSHRTGLAGNTIYF TGCACCAGCAGCCACAGGACAGGGCTCGCTGGAAACACCATATATTTT
many - TRBJ2-3 TRBV5-1 CASSFRAPSTDTQYF TGCGCCAGCAGCTTCAGGGCCCCTAGCACAGATACGCAGTATTTT